These 15 T cell receptor beta chains were sequenced from one sample in a study of tumor-infiltrating lymphocytes in oesophageal squamous cell carcinoma. TCRdb re-analysed the PCR reads in MiXCR, keeping a single row per CDR3 protein. The sample lists 15,000 to 20,000 distinct CDR3 sequences, more than 35% occurring once. The sequencing sample was made of esophageal tumor tissue. The receptors here all came from a male donor with esophageal squamous cell carcinoma.

The chain has TRBV6-6 and TRBJ2-7; the match to TRBD1 covers 7 bases. Germline V gene lookup returns CDR1 MNHNY and CDR2 SVGAGI (reference sequence). CDR3 length: 11 amino acids. J lost 13 bases, V lost 8 bases, and 11 bases had no gene match. This chain's CDR3 is CASARTGLYYF. The CDR3 DNA reads as TGTGCCAGCGCTAGGACAGGACTCTACTACTTC.

Comments on this clonotype: Lacking the conserved final phenylalanine or tryptophan, this CDR3 likely reflects a read error. The limits of the CDR3 on the DNA are not certain, so only TCRdb's listed CDR3 is given. This chain links TRBV7-6 with TRBJ1-1. Including both end residues, the CDR3 is 16 amino acids long. CDR1 and CDR2 from the germline V gene are SGHVS and FNYEAQ. The CDR3 protein is CASSLGLTPDEQYFGQ.

V is TRBV7-2 and J is TRBJ2-5; D is unresolved. The DNA end lines up better with TRBJ2-1; the J call may be wrong. Per germline, CDR1 SGHTA and CDR2 FQGNSA. The CDR3 loop spans 13 amino acids. CDR3 coding DNA: TGTGCCAGCAGCTCTTACCCCACAGATACGCAGTTCTTC. Translation: CASSSYPTDTQFF.

This clonotype was detected ten times or more. J is TRBJ2-3 and V is TRBV7-9, with 8 bases matching TRBD1. CDR3 length: 15 amino acids. The V segment lost 5 bases and the J segment 4 bases; nucleotides outside the gene matches: 8. Per the germline V gene, CDR1 is SEHNR and CDR2 is FQNEAQ (reference sequence). The CDR3 region is CASSPSGQGSDTQYF. Written as DNA, the CDR3 is TGTGCCAGCAGCCCCTCCGGACAGGGATCAGATACGCAGTATTTT.

This clonotype was observed a handful of times. CDR3 in amino acids: CASSSRPDRGRGEQFF. CDR3 nucleotide sequence: TGTGCCAGCAGCTCTCGCCCCGACAGGGGGCGGGGTGAGCAGTTCTTC. The chain has TRBV7-6 and TRBJ2-5; 10 bases align to TRBD1. The J call may be faulty, since TRBJ2-1 better matches the DNA end. In germline, CDR1 is SGHVS, CDR2 FNYEAQ. The CDR3 contains 16 residues.

The count of this clonotype is one. This chain uses TRBV6-5 with TRBJ2-3, with 12 bases fitting TRBD2. The ends lost 10 bases at V and 3 bases at J; junction bases unmatched: 5. The CDR3 spans 14 residues. Germline CDR1 and CDR2: MNHEY and SVGAGI. CDR3 bases: TGTGCCACCCGACTAGCGGGAGAAACAGATACGCAGTATTTT. As protein: CATRLAGETDTQYF.

The chain has TRBV9 and TRBJ1-6, with TRBD1 matching 7 bases. V lost 0 bases to trimming and J lost 8 bases; unmatched junction nucleotides: 2. From germline, CDR1 is SGDLS and CDR2 YYNGEE. This CDR3 region has 14 residues. CDR3 in DNA: TGTGCCAGCAGCGTAGGCAGGGGGGATTCACCCCTCCACTTT. Protein: CASSVGRGDSPLHF. Complete variable domain (other parts from reference TRBV9 and TRBJ1-6): DSGVTQTPKHLITATGQRVTLRCSPRSGDLSVYWYQQSLDQGLQFLIQYYNGEERAKGNILERFSAQQFPDLHSELNLSSLELGDSALYFCASSVGRGDSPLHFGNGTRLTVT.

This chain joins TRBV6-6 and TRBJ2-7; the match to TRBD1 covers 7 bases. CDR1 is MNHNY, CDR2 SVGAGI, per germline (reference sequence). The CDR3 contains 15 residues. The junction had 6 bases not matched to a gene; V was cut back by 4 bases and J by 0 bases. CDR3 region: CASSSRGGASYEQYF. The CDR3 DNA reads as TGTGCCAGCAGTTCTCGAGGGGGCGCCTCCTACGAGCAGTACTTC.

The table lists this clonotype with a count of one. V gene TRBV7-9 combines with J gene TRBJ2-3; D uncertain. Germline CDR1 is SEHNR and CDR2 is FQNEAQ (reference sequence). Trimming took off 10 bases at V and 3 bases at J, with 8 bases between the two ends. This CDR3 spans 11 amino acids. CDR3 sequence reads: CATTSTDTQYF. The DNA for the CDR3 is TGTGCCACCACGAGTACAGATACGCAGTATTTT.

This clonotype was found many times. The rearrangement uses TRBV12-3 or TRBV12-4 and TRBJ1-3; 9 bases map to TRBD1. The V segment lost 7 bases and the J segment 0 bases; nucleotides outside the gene matches: 4. The CDR3 loop spans 15 amino acids. CDR3 DNA sequence: TGTGCCAGCACAGGGGACAGGGTCTCTGGAAACACCATATATTTT. Translating it yields CASTGDRVSGNTIYF.

In its sample, this clonotype was seen many times. An end of the junction differs from the germline gene, which may be a read error. The chain is built from TRBV7-2 and TRBJ2-7; the match to TRBD2 covers 7 bases. Germline loops: CDR1 SGHTA, CDR2 FQGNSA. The CDR3 covers 14 residues. CDR3 sequence reads: CASTLAAGANEQYF. The CDR3 bases are TGTGCCAGCACCTTAGCGGCGGGAGCGAACGAGCAGTACTTC.

This clonotype was seen ten or more times. A much bigger clone sits one base away, suggesting this may be a read error. V gene TRBV7-3 combines with J gene TRBJ2-7; 10 bases fit TRBD2. J was trimmed by 7 bases and V by 5 bases; bases with no gene match: 11. Germline CDR1 is SGHTA and CDR2 is FQGTGA. The CDR3 covers 15 residues. Here the CDR3 reads CASSPGTSAYNEQYF. The CDR3 nucleotides are TGTGCCAGCAGCCCTGGGACTAGCGCCTACAATGAGCAGTACTTC.

This clonotype was seen many times. The V gene is TRBV12-3 or TRBV12-4, the J gene TRBJ2-5; 8 positions match TRBD2. J was trimmed by 0 bases and V by 6 bases; bases with no gene match: 9. There are 16 residues in the CDR3. CDR3 sequence reads: CASSATSEGNQETQYF. CDR3 nucleotides: TGTGCCAGCAGCGCGACTAGCGAGGGCAACCAAGAGACCCAGTACTTC.

This clonotype was counted many times. The V gene is TRBV7-2, the J gene TRBJ2-7; 10 bases map to TRBD2. Per germline, CDR1 SGHTA and CDR2 FQGNSA. The CDR3 is 13 residues long. Trimming at V came to 6 bases and at J to 4 bases, leaving 3 bases not matched to a gene. The CDR3 reads CASSSLAGYEQYF. The CDR3 DNA is TGTGCCAGCAGTTCACTAGCGGGATACGAGCAGTACTTC.

This sequence joins TRBV7-9 and TRBJ2-7; 8 bases are shared with TRBD2. The J call could be wrong; TRBJ2-1 is a better fit for the DNA end. Germline loops: CDR1 SEHNR, CDR2 FQNEAQ (reference sequence). The length of the CDR3 is 13 residues. For the CDR3, the DNA is TGTGCCAGCAGCGTGGGACTAGTTAATGAGCAGTTCTTC. It codes for CASSVGLVNEQFF.